The 26 T cell receptor beta chains in this list originate from one sample, sequenced in a study of early stage breast cancer tumors. Clones were sequenced by immunoSEQ multiplex PCR, and TCRdb holds only the in-frame ones, with some missing. The table shows 6,500 or so clones, with over 65% occurring only once. The sample comprised normal breast tissue next to the tumor. Receptor source: a person aged 45 to 59 with breast cancer.

This clone occurred a few times. The V and J genes are TRBV5-6 and TRBJ1-3; D gene unclear. The germline gives CDR1 SGHDT, CDR2 YYEEEE. Trimming left V 2 bases short and J 0 bases short, with 12 bases between. The CDR3 length is 16 residues. CDR3 loop: CASSFLGESSGNTIYF. The DNA of the CDR3 is TGTGCCAGCAGCTTCTTGGGAGAGAGCTCTGGAAACACCATATATTTT.

This clone appeared a few times. The chain has TRBV27 and TRBJ2-7, with 9 bases matching TRBD2. CDR3 length: 15 residues. Germline loops: CDR1 MNHEY, CDR2 SMNVEV (reference sequence). Germline trimming cut 3 bases from V and 4 bases from J; bases unmatched to any gene: 7. The CDR3 reads CASSFGAGGNYEQYF. The CDR3 region has the DNA TGTGCCAGCAGTTTCGGAGCGGGAGGCAATTACGAGCAGTACTTC.

The V call is TRBV21-1, the J call TRBJ2-2; no DNA check was done on the table's D call, TRBD1. TRBV21-1 is shown as a pseudogene. The CDR3 totals 16 residues. Written as DNA, the CDR3 is TGTGCCAGCAGCAAATGGGGAACAGGGAAAACCGGGGAGCTGTTTTTT. This sequence encodes CASSKWGTGKTGELFF.

The chain is built from TRBV5-6 and TRBJ2-2; D is unresolved. Per germline, CDR1 SGHDT and CDR2 YYEEEE. CDR3 size: 13 residues. V dropped 0 bases and J dropped 9 bases, with 9 bases sitting between them. CDR3 DNA sequence: TGTGCCAGCAGCTTGGTTAGGTCCCGGGAGCTGTTTTTT. This sequence encodes CASSLVRSRELFF. Filled out from reference TRBV5-6 and TRBJ2-2, the complete variable domain reads DAGVTQSPTHLIKTRGQQVTLRCSPKSGHDTVSWYQQALGQGPQFIFQYYEEEERQRGNFPDRFSGHQFPNYSSELNVNALLLGDSALYLCASSLVRSRELFFGEGSRLTVL.

The J gene is TRBJ2-3, the V gene TRBV9; 8 nucleotides agree with TRBD2. The CDR3 is made up of 15 amino acids. The germline CDR1 and CDR2 sequences are SGDLS and YYNGEE. The J segment lost 6 bases and the V segment lost 0 bases, leaving 6 bases of the junction unmatched. The CDR3 DNA sequence: TGTGCCAGCAGCGTAGAAAGCGGGAGTTGGGATACGCAGTATTTT. It translates to CASSVESGSWDTQYF.

In this sample, this clone turned up a few times. The rearrangement uses TRBV7-3 and TRBJ1-5; TRBD1 agrees at 9 bases. The CDR3 extends over 18 amino acids. Trimming at V came to 4 bases and at J to 7 bases, leaving 17 bases not matched to a gene. In germline, CDR1 is SGHTA, CDR2 FQGTGA. The CDR3 sequence: CASSSMITRGQGRQPQHF. In nucleotides, the CDR3 is TGTGCCAGCAGCTCGATGATCACCCGAGGACAGGGGAGGCAGCCCCAGCATTTT. Variable domain in full (rest from reference TRBV7-3 and TRBJ1-5): GAGVSQTPSNKVTEKGKYVELRCDPISGHTALYWYRQSLGQGPEFLIYFQGTGAADDSGLPNDRFFAVRPEGSVSTLKIQRTERGDSAVYLCASSSMITRGQGRQPQHFGDGTRLSIL.

The gene calls are TRBV11-1 and TRBJ2-7, with D perhaps matching TRBD1 or TRBD2 (5 bases each). V lost 5 bases, J lost 0 bases, and 14 bases lay in between. CDR3 length equals 15 residues. Germline CDR1 is SGHAT and CDR2 is FQDESV (reference sequence). CDR3 bases: TGTGCCAGCAGCGTTGCATGGGGGTCCTCCTACGAGCAGTACTTC. Its protein is CASSVAWGSSYEQYF. The full variable domain, in which reference TRBV11-1 and TRBJ2-7 provide the parts outside the CDR3, is EAEVAQSPRYKITEKSQAVAFWCDPISGHATLYWYRQILGQGPELLVQFQDESVVDDSQLPKDRFSAERLKGVDSTLKIQPAELGDSAMYLCASSVAWGSSYEQYFGPGTRLTVT.

V usage is TRBV27 and J usage is TRBJ1-2; a possible D gene is TRBD1 (5 bases). Trimming left V 0 bases short and J 2 bases short, with 7 bases between. The CDR3 has 14 residues. Germline CDR1 MNHEY, CDR2 SMNVEV (reference sequence). The CDR3 spells CASSLSQGNYGYTF. In nucleotides, the CDR3 is TGTGCCAGCAGTTTATCGCAGGGAAACTATGGCTACACCTTC.

The V and J genes are TRBV29-1 and TRBJ1-4; D is undetermined. V gave up 6 bases and J gave up 6 bases, with 14 bases separating them. This CDR3 spans 13 amino acids. The germline CDR1 and CDR2 sequences are SQVTM and ANQGSEA. CDR3 sequence: CSVRVQADEKLFF. Written as DNA, the CDR3 is TGCAGCGTCCGAGTCCAGGCGGATGAAAAACTGTTTTTT.

This clone showed up just a few times. V is TRBV19 and J is TRBJ2-5, with TRBD2 matching over 10 bases. This CDR3 contains 15 residues. CDR1 LNHDA and CDR2 SQIVND come from the germline V gene (reference sequence). V lost 4 bases, J lost 0 bases, and 2 bases stayed unmatched. Written as DNA, the CDR3 is TGTGCCAGTAGTAGTAGCGGGAGGTACCAAGAGACCCAGTACTTC. Translation: CASSSSGRYQETQYF.

This clone has a handful of counts. The genes are TRBV18 and TRBJ2-1; the match to TRBD2 covers 11 bases. The germline gives CDR1 KGHSH, CDR2 LQKENI. This CDR3 is built from 16 residues. With 2 bases clipped from V and 5 bases from J, the junction kept 5 bases outside the gene matches. The CDR3 protein is CASSPRQLAGDNEQFF. In DNA form, the CDR3 reads TGTGCCAGCTCACCAAGACAACTAGCGGGAGACAATGAGCAGTTCTTC.

The chain couples TRBV6-1 to TRBJ2-2; the D gene could be TRBD1 or TRBD2 (6 bases each). Trimming pared 6 bases from V and 3 bases from J, leaving 14 bases between. The CDR3 is made up of 15 amino acids. Germline lookup yields CDR1 MNHNS and CDR2 SASEGT. CDR3 nucleotide sequence: TGTGCCAGCAGGCGGGCAGGGGAGGACACCGGGGAGCTGTTTTTT. Encoded protein: CASRRAGEDTGELFF.

This clone was seen a few times. This sequence joins TRBV9 and TRBJ1-5, with no clear D. Between the trimmed V and J ends, which lost 0 bases and 0 bases, there was a span of 7 bases. The CDR3 extends over 15 amino acids. CDR1 is SGDLS, CDR2 YYNGEE, per germline. CDR3 amino acids: CASSVEGNSNQPQHF. The CDR3 region has the DNA TGTGCCAGCAGCGTAGAGGGAAATAGCAATCAGCCCCAGCATTTT.

This chain joins TRBV5-1 and TRBJ1-1, with D maybe TRBD1 (6 bases). The germline V gene encodes CDR1 SGHRS and CDR2 YFSETQ. V dropped 3 bases and J dropped 11 bases, with 17 bases sitting between them. This CDR3 is built from 13 residues. The CDR3 bases are TGCGCCAGCAGCTCACTACAGGGCTTTAGGGCTTTCTTT. Its translation is CASSSLQGFRAFF.

This clone turned up a few times. This chain joins TRBV27 and TRBJ1-1; a possible D gene is TRBD1 (5 bases). Deletions cut 6 bases from V and 2 bases from J, with 13 bases between. The CDR3 runs to 14 residues. From germline, CDR1 is MNHEY and CDR2 SMNVEV (reference sequence). This CDR3 reads CASRPGLLNTEAFF. For the CDR3, the DNA is TGTGCCAGCAGGCCGGGACTCCTTAACACTGAAGCTTTCTTT.

V usage is TRBV6-6 and J usage is TRBJ2-5; maybe TRBD2 (6 bases). The J call is in doubt because the DNA end fits TRBJ2-7 better. The CDR3 length is 14 residues. The germline gives CDR1 MNHNY, CDR2 SVGAGI (reference sequence). CDR3 protein: CASSYGGSGYEQYF. The CDR3 coding sequence is TGTGCCAGCAGTTACGGTGGTAGCGGCTACGAGCAGTACTTC.

CDR3 protein: CASSPKGGVAGSKNIQYF. CDR3 bases: TGTGCCAGCTCCCCAAAGGGGGGAGTAGCGGGATCCAAAAACATTCAGTACTTC. This chain links TRBV18 with TRBJ2-4; TRBD2 aligns across 8 bases. The length of the CDR3 is 18 residues. Per the germline V gene, CDR1 is KGHSH and CDR2 is LQKENI. The junction had 15 bases not matched to a gene; V was cut back by 6 bases and J by 2 bases.

A word on this clone: The same CDR3 also results from other DNA sequences found in this sample. The V gene is TRBV28, the J gene TRBJ1-5, with D maybe TRBD1 (5 bases). The CDR3 totals 13 residues. From germline, CDR1 is MDHEN and CDR2 SYDVKM. Trimming took 5 bases from V and 5 from J, leaving 10 bases between them. The CDR3 spells CASSPGTYQPQHF. The DNA of the CDR3 is TGTGCCAGCAGTCCTGGGACCTATCAGCCCCAGCATTTT.

The chain recombines TRBV29-1 with TRBJ1-3; D call uncertain. Per the germline V gene, CDR1 is SQVTM and CDR2 is ANQGSEA. This CDR3 spans 16 amino acids. The V gene lost 5 bases and the J gene lost 0 bases, with 17 bases spanning the gap. The DNA for the CDR3 is TGCAGCGTTCTTACGGAGCCAGACCTCTCTGGAAACACCATATATTTT. Protein: CSVLTEPDLSGNTIYF.

The chain is built from TRBV6-1 and TRBJ1-2; tentative D call: TRBD1 (6 bases). Germline V gene lookup returns CDR1 MNHNS and CDR2 SASEGT. V was clipped by 4 bases and J by 3 bases, with 12 bases between them. There are 14 residues in the CDR3. The CDR3 DNA follows: TGTGCCAGCAGTGTCGGAAGGGGGGACTATGGCTACACCTTC. This gives the protein CASSVGRGDYGYTF.

This chain links TRBV6-5 with TRBJ2-2, with 9 bases matching TRBD2. Germline CDR1 and CDR2: MNHEY and SVGAGI. This CDR3 is 15 amino acids long. Trimming removed 7 bases from V and 3 bases from J; junction bases left unmatched: 6. Here the CDR3 reads CASKRAGGDTGELFF. The CDR3 nucleotides are TGTGCCAGCAAGAGAGCGGGAGGCGACACCGGGGAGCTGTTTTTT.

V gene TRBV7-9 combines with J gene TRBJ1-2; D is perhaps TRBD1 (6 bases). The CDR3 is 13 residues long. CDR1 SEHNR and CDR2 FQNEAQ come from the germline V gene (reference sequence). Trimming removed 3 bases at V and 8 bases at J, with 13 bases between. CDR3 sequence: CASSFPQGGGYTF. The DNA of the CDR3 is TGTGCCAGCAGCTTCCCCCAAGGGGGGGGCTACACCTTC.

The chain carries TRBV5-1 and TRBJ1-1, with TRBD1 matching 12 bases. CDR1 is SGHRS and CDR2 is YFSETQ in the germline V gene. The CDR3 is 16 amino acids. The J segment lost 4 bases and the V segment lost 3 bases, leaving 7 bases of the junction unmatched. For the CDR3, the DNA is TGCGCCAGCAGCTGGGGGGGGACAGGGGGCTTCACTGAAGCTTTCTTT. Translating it yields CASSWGGTGGFTEAFF.

This clone is medium-sized (0.01 to 0.1%) by share. The chain is built from TRBV2 and TRBJ2-7, with TRBD1 identical over 8 bases. Per the germline V gene, CDR1 is SNHLY and CDR2 is FYNNEI. This CDR3 region has 15 residues. V dropped 1 base and J dropped 3; count of bases not matched to a gene: 5. The CDR3 spells CASSEGPGTGYEQYF. CDR3 nucleotides: TGTGCCAGCAGTGAAGGACCCGGGACAGGCTACGAGCAGTACTTC.

The chain is built from TRBV6-5 and TRBJ1-3; 9 bases agree with TRBD1. V shed 4 bases and J 2 bases; nucleotides not matched to a gene: 6. The germline V gene encodes CDR1 MNHEY and CDR2 SVGAGI. The CDR3 loop spans 16 amino acids. The CDR3 loop is CASSLYRGPAGNTIYF. In DNA form, the CDR3 reads TGTGCCAGCAGTTTGTACAGGGGGCCAGCTGGAAACACCATATATTTT.

The rearrangement uses TRBV14 and TRBJ2-3; 8 positions match TRBD2. V lost 6 bases to trimming and J lost 0 bases; unmatched junction nucleotides: 11. Germline V gene data show CDR1 as SGHDN and CDR2 as FVKESK. CDR3 length: 17 amino acids. In DNA form, the CDR3 reads TGTGCCAGCAGTCCCTTCGCGGGGGGTGGTAGCACAGATACGCAGTATTTT. The encoded protein is CASSPFAGGGSTDTQYF.